The 17 T cell receptor beta chains listed next were all sequenced from one sample in a study of beta chain features in type 1 diabetes. Expressed TCRB transcripts were sequenced, since all the RNA that had been isolated was reverse transcribed. Libraries were prepared by immunoSEQ multiplex PCR; TCRdb keeps only in-frame clonotypes and omits some of them. The repertoire holds some 270,000 clones, approximately 8.1% seen once, with roughly 1% in the top ten. The sample was central memory CD4+ T cells from blood. Receptors were obtained from a woman under 30 in good health.

In its sample, this clone was seen a few times. V gene TRBV14 combines with J gene TRBJ2-4; 14 nucleotides align to TRBD2. Germline-derived CDR1 and CDR2 are SGHDN and FVKESK. V shed 3 bases, J shed 9 bases, and the junction held 10 bases outside the gene matches. This CDR3 has 17 amino acids. CDR3 DNA sequence: TGTGCCAGCAGCCAGACCGGGACTAGCGGGAGATGGGGCATTCAGTACTTC. It encodes CASSQTGTSGRWGIQYF. Filled out from reference TRBV14 and TRBJ2-4, the complete variable domain reads EAGVTQFPSHSVIEKGQTVTLRCDPISGHDNLYWYRRVMGKEIKFLLHFVKESKQDESGMPNNRFLAERTGGTYSTLKVQPAELEDSGVYFCASSQTGTSGRWGIQYFGAGTRLSVL.

This clone showed up just a few times. This chain joins TRBV18 and TRBJ2-3; possibly TRBD1 for D (5 bases). Trimming pared 5 bases from V and 5 bases from J, leaving 17 bases between. CDR1 and CDR2 from the germline V gene are KGHSH and LQKENI. This CDR3 comprises 15 residues. In nucleotides, the CDR3 is TGTGCCAGCTCAGCTGGGGCAACCACAAGAGATACGCAGTATTTT. Its protein product is CASSAGATTRDTQYF. Combining the CDR3 with reference TRBV18 and TRBJ2-3 gives the whole variable domain NAGVMQNPRHLVRRRGQEARLRCSPMKGHSHVYWYRQLPEEGLKFMVYLQKENIIDESGMPKERFSAEFPKEGPSILRIQQVVRGDSAAYFCASSAGATTRDTQYFGPGTRLTVL.

The chain links TRBV5-4 to TRBJ1-3, with unresolved D. The V end lost 6 bases, the J end lost 0 bases, and 13 bases lay between the germline ends. Germline V gene data show CDR1 as SGHNT and CDR2 as YYREEE (reference sequence). The CDR3 extends over 15 amino acids. The CDR3 loop reads CASTTSGNSGNTIYF. The CDR3 DNA reads as TGTGCCAGCACGACCTCGGGAAACTCTGGAAACACCATATATTTT.

The chain links TRBV7-3 to TRBJ2-1; TRBD2 matches at 11 bases. The CDR3 is made up of 17 amino acids. Germline V CDR1 and CDR2: SGHTA, FQGTGA. After removal of 1 base from V and 7 bases from J, the junction contained 9 bases not matched to a gene. For the CDR3, the DNA is TGTGCCAGCAGCTTAATGGCCCTAGCGGGAGGTGGTAATGAGCAGTTCTTC. Amino acids: CASSLMALAGGGNEQFF.

This clone was counted a few times. The rearrangement links TRBV4-1 to TRBJ1-5; D remains ambiguous. Germline V CDR1 and CDR2: MGHRA, YSYEKL. The CDR3 totals 15 residues. Trimming cost V 0 bases and J 7 bases, with 13 bases left between them. The CDR3 protein is CASSQEGGVWQPQHF. The CDR3 DNA is TGCGCCAGCAGCCAAGAGGGCGGGGTATGGCAGCCCCAGCATTTT.

This clone was seen ten or more times. This rearrangement joins TRBV5-1 to TRBJ2-4; possibly TRBD1 for D (5 bases). The CDR3 is 14 amino acids. V was shortened by 2 bases and J by 7 bases, with 13 bases between the two germline ends. Germline CDR1 and CDR2: SGHRS and YFSETQ. The CDR3 sequence is CASSFGQGTNIQYF. As DNA, the CDR3 is TGCGCCAGCAGCTTCGGGCAGGGTACGAACATTCAGTACTTC.

This clone was counted many times. The CDR3 coding sequence is TGTGCCAGCAGCTTAGCTGGGACAGGGGCAGAGACCCAGTACTTC. It encodes CASSLAGTGAETQYF. The V gene is TRBV7-9, the J gene TRBJ2-5; 10 bases match TRBD1. CDR1 and CDR2 (germline): SEHNR, FQNEAQ (reference sequence). V shed 0 bases and J 4 bases; nucleotides not matched to a gene: 2. The CDR3 sequence is 15 residues long.

The chain has TRBV5-4 and TRBJ1-5; D gene uncertain. V lost 4 bases and J lost 2, with 7 bases in between. This CDR3 is 13 amino acids long. The germline CDR1 and CDR2 sequences are SGHNT and YYREEE (reference sequence). The CDR3 here is CASSLERNQPQHF. CDR3 coding DNA: TGTGCCAGCAGCCTCGAGCGCAATCAGCCCCAGCATTTT.

This clone has a handful of counts. The chain couples TRBV27 to TRBJ2-7; possibly TRBD1 for D (6 bases). CDR1 and CDR2 from the germline V gene are MNHEY and SMNVEV (reference sequence). Trimming took 0 bases from V and 2 from J, leaving 11 bases between them. This CDR3 contains 15 residues. DNA for the CDR3: TGTGCCAGCAGTTTATCAGTACAGGGTCCCTACGAGCAGTACTTC. As protein: CASSLSVQGPYEQYF.

Ten or more counts support this clone. The gene calls are TRBV6-6 and TRBJ1-2, with a tentative D call TRBD1 (5 bases). The CDR3 covers 14 residues. Germline lookup yields CDR1 MNHNY and CDR2 SVGAGI (reference sequence). Deletions cut 2 bases from V and 6 bases from J, with 13 bases between. For the CDR3, the DNA is TGTGCCAGCAGTTACGGGCAGGGAGGGGATGGCTACACCTTC. Translated, it gives CASSYGQGGDGYTF.

The chain combines TRBV5-4 with TRBJ2-2; a possible D gene is TRBD2 (6 bases). The V gene lost 4 bases and the J gene lost 7 bases, with 11 bases spanning the gap. In germline, CDR1 is SGHNT, CDR2 YYREEE (reference sequence). There are 13 residues in the CDR3. This CDR3 is CASSPREVGELFF. DNA for the CDR3: TGTGCCAGCAGCCCCAGGGAGGTCGGGGAGCTGTTTTTT.

The chain combines TRBV7-9 with TRBJ1-1; 7 bases align to TRBD1. This CDR3 region has 12 residues. Germline V lookup: CDR1 SEHNR, CDR2 FQNEAQ (reference sequence). Losses at the gene ends were 5 bases for V and 6 bases for J; bases not matched to a gene: 3. Here the CDR3 reads CASSRQGSEAFF. The CDR3 nucleotides read TGTGCCAGCAGCCGACAGGGCTCTGAAGCTTTCTTT. Drawing the rest from reference TRBV7-9 and TRBJ1-1, the complete variable domain is DTGVSQNPRHKITKRGQNVTFRCDPISEHNRLYWYRQTLGQGPEFLTYFQNEAQLEKSRLLSDRFSAERPKGSFSTLEIQRTEQGDSAMYLCASSRQGSEAFFGQGTRLTVV.

This clone was found a few times. The V gene is TRBV15, the J gene TRBJ1-2; D call uncertain. From germline, CDR1 is LNHNV and CDR2 YYDKDF (reference sequence). Trimming removed 0 bases from V and 7 bases from J, with 15 bases in between. The CDR3 runs 15 residues. CDR3 region: CATSREVAPGGGYTF. CDR3 DNA: TGTGCCACCAGCAGAGAGGTAGCCCCGGGAGGTGGCTACACCTTC.

The rearrangement links TRBV19 to TRBJ2-5; 8 bases line up with TRBD2. V shed 3 bases, J shed 8 bases, and the junction held 2 bases outside the gene matches. CDR1 and CDR2 from the germline V gene are LNHDA and SQIVND (reference sequence). The CDR3 contains 12 residues. CDR3 protein: CASSIVAGTQYF. The CDR3 DNA reads as TGTGCCAGTAGTATTGTAGCGGGAACCCAGTACTTC. The variable domain in full, completed from reference TRBV19 and TRBJ2-5, reads DGGITQSPKYLFRKEGQNVTLSCEQNLNHDAMYWYRQDPGQGLRLIYYSQIVNDFQKGDIAEGYSVSREKKESFPLTVTSAQKNPTAFYLCASSIVAGTQYFGPGTRLLVL.

The gene calls are TRBV7-2 and TRBJ2-2; no firm D call. The ends were cut back, 1 base at V and 7 bases at J, with 25 bases in the middle. Germline CDR1 and CDR2: SGHTA and FQGNSA. This CDR3 comprises 19 residues. The CDR3 region is CASSLGKRFSWLAGGELFF. In nucleotides, the CDR3 is TGTGCCAGCAGCTTAGGGAAAAGGTTCTCGTGGTTAGCCGGCGGGGAGCTGTTTTTT.

This chain joins TRBV9 and TRBJ1-4; TRBD1 matches at 7 bases. V shed 4 bases and J 10 bases; nucleotides not matched to a gene: 7. The V gene's germline CDR1 is SGDLS and CDR2 YYNGEE. The CDR3 consists of 13 residues. The CDR3 here is CASSKEDRTKLFF. CDR3 DNA sequence: TGTGCCAGCAGCAAAGAGGACAGGACAAAACTGTTTTTT.

V gene TRBV6-5 combines with J gene TRBJ1-1, with D hard to call. Per the germline V gene, CDR1 is MNHEY and CDR2 is SVGAGI. The V end was cut by 0 bases, the J end by 7 bases, with 15 bases between. This CDR3 comprises 15 residues. CDR3 sequence: CASSYSSQVNREAFF. DNA for the CDR3: TGTGCCAGCAGTTACTCTTCTCAGGTTAACCGTGAAGCTTTCTTT.